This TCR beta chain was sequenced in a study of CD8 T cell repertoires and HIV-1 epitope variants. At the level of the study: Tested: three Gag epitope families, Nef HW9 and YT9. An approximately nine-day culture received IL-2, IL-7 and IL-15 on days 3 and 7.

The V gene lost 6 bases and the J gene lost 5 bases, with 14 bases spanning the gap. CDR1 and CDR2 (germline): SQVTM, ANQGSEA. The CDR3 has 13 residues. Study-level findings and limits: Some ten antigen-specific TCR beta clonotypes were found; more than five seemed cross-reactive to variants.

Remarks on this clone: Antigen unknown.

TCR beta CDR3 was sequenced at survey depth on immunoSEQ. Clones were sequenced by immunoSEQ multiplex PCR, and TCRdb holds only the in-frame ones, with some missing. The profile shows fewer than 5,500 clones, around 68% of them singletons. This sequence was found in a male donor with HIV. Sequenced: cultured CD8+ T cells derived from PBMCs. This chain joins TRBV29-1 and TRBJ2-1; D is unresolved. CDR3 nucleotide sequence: TGCAGCGTGCCCCTCCGGCGGAACAATGAGCAGTTCTTC. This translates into CSVPLRRNNEQFF.